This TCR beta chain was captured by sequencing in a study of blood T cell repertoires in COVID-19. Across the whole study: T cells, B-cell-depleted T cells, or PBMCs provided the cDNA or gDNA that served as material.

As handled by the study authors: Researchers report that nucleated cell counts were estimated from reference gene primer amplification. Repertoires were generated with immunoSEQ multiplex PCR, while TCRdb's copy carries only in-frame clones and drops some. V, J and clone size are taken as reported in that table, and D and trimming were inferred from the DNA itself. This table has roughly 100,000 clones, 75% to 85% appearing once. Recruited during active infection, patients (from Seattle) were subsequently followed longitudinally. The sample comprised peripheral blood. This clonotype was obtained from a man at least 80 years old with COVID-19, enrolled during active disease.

In DNA form, the CDR3 reads TGTGCCAGCACTAAACAGTGGTTTCAGCCCCAGCATTTT. Protein: CASTKQWFQPQHF. The rearrangement joins TRBV12-3 or TRBV12-4 to TRBJ1-5; D not resolved. The V end was cut by 7 bases, the J end by 6 bases, with 13 bases between. There are 13 residues in the CDR3.